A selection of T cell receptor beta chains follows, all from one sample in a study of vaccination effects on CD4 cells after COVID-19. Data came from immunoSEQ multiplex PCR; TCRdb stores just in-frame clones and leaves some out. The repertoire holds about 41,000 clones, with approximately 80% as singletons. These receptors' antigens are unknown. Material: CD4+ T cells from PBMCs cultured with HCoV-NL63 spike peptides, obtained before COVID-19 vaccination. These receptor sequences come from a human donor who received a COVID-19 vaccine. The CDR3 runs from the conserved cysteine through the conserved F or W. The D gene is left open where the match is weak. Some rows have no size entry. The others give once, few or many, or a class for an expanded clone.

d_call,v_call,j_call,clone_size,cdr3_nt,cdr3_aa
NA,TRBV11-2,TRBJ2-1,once,TGTGCCAGCAGCTTAGTCGTCGCTCCAGGGAATGAGCAGTTCTTC,CASSLVVAPGNEQFF
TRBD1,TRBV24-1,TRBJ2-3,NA,TGTGCCACCAAGCAGGGGGCGACAGATACGCAGTATTTT,CATKQGATDTQYF
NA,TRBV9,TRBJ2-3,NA,TGTGCCAGCAGCGGGCTGGGGCGGGACACTTCTGTAGATACGCAGTATTTT,CASSGLGRDTSVDTQYF
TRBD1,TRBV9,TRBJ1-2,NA,TGTGCCAGCAGCGTAGGGGCAGGGGGGCCCGTAAACTATGGCTACACCTTC,CASSVGAGGPVNYGYTF
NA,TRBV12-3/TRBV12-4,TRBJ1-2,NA,TGTGCCAGCAGTATAACAGTTCCCTATGGCTACACCTTC,CASSITVPYGYTF
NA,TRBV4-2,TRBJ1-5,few,TGTGCCAGCAGCCAAGATTCCGCTTCGGGGAATCAGCCCCAGCATTTT,CASSQDSASGNQPQHF
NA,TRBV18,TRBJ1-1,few,TGTGCCAGCTCCGACATACAGGGATTGAACACTGAAGCTTTCTTT,CASSDIQGLNTEAFF
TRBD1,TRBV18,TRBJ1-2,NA,TGTGCCAGCTCACGGACAGGGGGAAACTATGGCTACACCTTC,CASSRTGGNYGYTF
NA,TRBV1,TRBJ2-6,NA,TGCACCAGCAGCCAAGAGCCGGGACTAGCGGAACACTCTGGGGCCAACGTCCTGACTTTC,CTSSQEPGLAEHSGANVLTF
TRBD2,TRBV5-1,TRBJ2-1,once,TGCGCCAGCAGCTCCACTAGCGGGGGCGAAGAGCAGTTCTTC,CASSSTSGGEEQFF
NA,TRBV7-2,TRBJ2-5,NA,TGTGCCAGCAGCTTAGGGGGGGCTCAAGAGACCCAGTACTTC,CASSLGGAQETQYF
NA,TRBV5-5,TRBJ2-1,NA,TGTGCCAGCAGCTGGGGGGACTCTTACAGCTCCTACAATGAGCAGTTCTTC,CASSWGDSYSSYNEQFF
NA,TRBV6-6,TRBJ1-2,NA,TGTGCCAGCAGTTACTCATCTAACTATGGCTACACCTTC,CASSYSSNYGYTF
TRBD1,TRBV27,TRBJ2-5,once,TGTGCCAGCAGTCCCAGACAGGGGGCTTGGGCGACCCAGTACTTC,CASSPRQGAWATQYF
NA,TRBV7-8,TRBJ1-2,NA,TGTGCCAGCAGCCTTGGACTGCTTGGTGGCTACACCTTC,CASSLGLLGGYTF
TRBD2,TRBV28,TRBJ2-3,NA,TGTGCCAGCAGTTTACAGGCGGGGGGGCCTCGTACAGATACGCAGTATTTT,CASSLQAGGPRTDTQYF
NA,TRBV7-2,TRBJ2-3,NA,TGTGCCAGCAGCTTTTATACAGGGCGCACAGATACGCAGTATTTT,CASSFYTGRTDTQYF
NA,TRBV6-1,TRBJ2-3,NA,TGTGCCAGCAGTGACGGAGGGACAGTGGATACGCAGTATTTT,CASSDGGTVDTQYF
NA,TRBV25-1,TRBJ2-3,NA,TGTGCCAGCAGTGGAGCTTTTAGCACAGATACGCAGTATTTT,CASSGAFSTDTQYF
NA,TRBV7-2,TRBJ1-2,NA,TGTGCCAGCAGCTTAATGGCAGGGAACTATGGCTACACCTTC,CASSLMAGNYGYTF
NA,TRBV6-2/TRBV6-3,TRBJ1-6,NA,TGTGCCAGCAGTTACGGGTCGTCCGCACCCCTCCACTTT,CASSYGSSAPLHF
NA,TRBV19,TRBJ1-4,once,TGTGCCAGTACCCCACAAGGGGTCCGAACTAATGAAAAACTGTTTTTT,CASTPQGVRTNEKLFF
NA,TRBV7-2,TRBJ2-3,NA,TGTGCCAGCAGCTTAGGAGACACCACAGATACGCAGTATTTT,CASSLGDTTDTQYF
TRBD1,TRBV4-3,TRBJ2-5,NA,TGCGCCAGCAGCCGCGGGACAGGGTCTGGAGGGGAGACCCAGTACTTC,CASSRGTGSGGETQYF
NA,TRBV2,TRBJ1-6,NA,TGTGCCAGCAGACTCCGGGGAATGGATAATTCACCCCTCCACTTT,CASRLRGMDNSPLHF
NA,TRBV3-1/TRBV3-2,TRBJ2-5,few,TGTGCCAGCAGCCAATTTCAGACGGGCCCCCGCGGGACCCAGTACTTC,CASSQFQTGPRGTQYF
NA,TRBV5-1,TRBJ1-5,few,TGCGCCAGCAGCTTAATTCCAGGAGTCAATCAGCCCCAGCATTTT,CASSLIPGVNQPQHF
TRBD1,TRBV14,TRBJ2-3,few,TGTGCCAGCAGCCAAACCGGACAGGTCACCACAGATACGCAGTATTTT,CASSQTGQVTTDTQYF
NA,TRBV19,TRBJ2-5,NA,TGTGCCAGTTACAGTCCTGGAGAGACCCAGTACTTC,CASYSPGETQYF
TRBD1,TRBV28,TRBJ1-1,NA,TGTGCCAGCAGTTTTATCAGGGGACAGGTGAACACTGAAGCTTTCTTT,CASSFIRGQVNTEAFF
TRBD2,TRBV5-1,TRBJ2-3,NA,TGCGCCAGCAGCTTTAGCGGGGACACAGATACGCAGTATTTT,CASSFSGDTDTQYF
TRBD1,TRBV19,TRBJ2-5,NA,TGTGCCAGTCGGAGACAGGGGGGCGAGACCCAGTACTTC,CASRRQGGETQYF
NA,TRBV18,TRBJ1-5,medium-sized,TGTGCCAGCTCTCGCGGCAGCAATAGCAATCAGCCCCAGCATTTT,CASSRGSNSNQPQHF
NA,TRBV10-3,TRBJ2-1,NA,TGTGCCATCACCCGGGACCCCGACAATGAGCAGTTCTTC,CAITRDPDNEQFF
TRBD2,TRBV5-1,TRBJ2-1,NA,TGCGCCAGCAGCCTAACCGGGACTAGCGTGGATGAGCAGTTCTTC,CASSLTGTSVDEQFF
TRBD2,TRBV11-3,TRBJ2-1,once,TGTGCCAGCAGCTTAGACGTAGCGGGGGCGAACAATGAGCAGTTCTTC,CASSLDVAGANNEQFF
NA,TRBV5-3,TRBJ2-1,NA,TGTGCCAGAAGCTTGCGGGGGGCCCCATATACTCACAATGAGCAGTTCTTC,CARSLRGAPYTHNEQFF
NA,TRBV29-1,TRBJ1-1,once,TGCAGCGGCGGACCGTCCACTGAAGCTTTCTTT,CSGGPSTEAFF
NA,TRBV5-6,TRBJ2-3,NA,TGTGCCAGCAGCTTGGAAGGCGCGGGGGCTAGTCCAGATACGCAGTATTTT,CASSLEGAGASPDTQYF
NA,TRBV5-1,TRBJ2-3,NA,TGCGCCAGCAGCTTGGTGGTATCTGGGGTGACAGATACGCAGTATTTT,CASSLVVSGVTDTQYF